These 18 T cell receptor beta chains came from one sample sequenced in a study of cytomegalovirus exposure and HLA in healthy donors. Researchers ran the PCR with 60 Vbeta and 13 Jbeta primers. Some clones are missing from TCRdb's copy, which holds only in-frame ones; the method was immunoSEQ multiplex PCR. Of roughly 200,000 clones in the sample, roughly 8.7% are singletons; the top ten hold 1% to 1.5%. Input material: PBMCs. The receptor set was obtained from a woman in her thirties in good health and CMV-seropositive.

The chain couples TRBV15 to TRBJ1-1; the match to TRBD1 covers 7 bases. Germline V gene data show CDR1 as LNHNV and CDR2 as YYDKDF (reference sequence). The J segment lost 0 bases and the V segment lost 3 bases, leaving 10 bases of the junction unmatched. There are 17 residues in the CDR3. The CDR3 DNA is TGTGCCACCAGCAGCGGCCTCACGGGACAGATGAACACTGAAGCTTTCTTT. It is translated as CATSSGLTGQMNTEAFF.

The CDR3: CASNPRDRNTEAFF. CDR3 DNA: TGTGCCAGCAACCCAAGGGACAGGAACACTGAAGCTTTCTTT. The chain carries TRBV6-6 and TRBJ1-1; 7 bases map to TRBD1. Per the germline V gene, CDR1 is MNHNY and CDR2 is SVGAGI (reference sequence). V lost 7 bases, J lost 1 base, and 6 bases stayed unmatched. The length of the CDR3 is 14 residues.

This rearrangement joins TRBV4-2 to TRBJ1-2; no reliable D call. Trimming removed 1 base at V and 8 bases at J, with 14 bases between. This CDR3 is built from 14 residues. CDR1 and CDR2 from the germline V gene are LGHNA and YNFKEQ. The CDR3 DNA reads TGTGCCAGCAGCCAAGGTACGGGTTCTATCGGCTACACCTTC. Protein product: CASSQGTGSIGYTF.

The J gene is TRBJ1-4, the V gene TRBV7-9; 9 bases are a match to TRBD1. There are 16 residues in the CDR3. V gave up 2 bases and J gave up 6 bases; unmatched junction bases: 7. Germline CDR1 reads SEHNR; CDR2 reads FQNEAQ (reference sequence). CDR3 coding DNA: TGTGCCAGCAGCTTATCAAAGGGACAGGGTGATGAAAAACTGTTTTTT. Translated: CASSLSKGQGDEKLFF.

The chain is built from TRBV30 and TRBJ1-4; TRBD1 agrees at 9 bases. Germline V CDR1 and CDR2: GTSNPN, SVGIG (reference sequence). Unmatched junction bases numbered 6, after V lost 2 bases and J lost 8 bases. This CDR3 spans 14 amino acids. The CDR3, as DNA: TGTGCCTGGAGTACAGGGGGCGGAGGAGAAAAACTGTTTTTT. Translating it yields CAWSTGGGGEKLFF.

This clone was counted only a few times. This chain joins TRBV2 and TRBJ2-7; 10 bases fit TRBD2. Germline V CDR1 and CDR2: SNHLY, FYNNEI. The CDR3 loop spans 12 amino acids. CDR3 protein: CAGLAVSYEQYF. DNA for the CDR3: TGTGCTGGACTAGCGGTCTCCTACGAGCAGTACTTC.

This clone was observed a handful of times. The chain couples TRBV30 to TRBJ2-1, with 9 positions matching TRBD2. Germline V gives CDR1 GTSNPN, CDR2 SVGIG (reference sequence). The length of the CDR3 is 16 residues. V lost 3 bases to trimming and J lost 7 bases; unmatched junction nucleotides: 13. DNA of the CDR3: TGTGCCTGGAGAAAGGGGAATAGCGGGAGATTGAATGAGCAGTTCTTC. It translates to CAWRKGNSGRLNEQFF.

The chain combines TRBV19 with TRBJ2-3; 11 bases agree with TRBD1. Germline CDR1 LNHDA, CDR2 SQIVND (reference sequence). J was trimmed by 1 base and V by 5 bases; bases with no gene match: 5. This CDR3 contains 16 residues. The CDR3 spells CASSPRDRGGTDTQYF. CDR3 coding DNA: TGTGCCAGTAGTCCGCGGGACAGGGGGGGCACAGATACGCAGTATTTT.

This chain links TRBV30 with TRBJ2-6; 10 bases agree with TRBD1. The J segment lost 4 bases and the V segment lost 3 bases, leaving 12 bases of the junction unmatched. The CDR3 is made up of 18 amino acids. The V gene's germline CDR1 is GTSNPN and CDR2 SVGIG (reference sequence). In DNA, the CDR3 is TGTGCCTGGAGGGCCCGACAGGGGGCGAAGTTGGGGGCCAACGTCCTGACTTTC. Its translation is CAWRARQGAKLGANVLTF.

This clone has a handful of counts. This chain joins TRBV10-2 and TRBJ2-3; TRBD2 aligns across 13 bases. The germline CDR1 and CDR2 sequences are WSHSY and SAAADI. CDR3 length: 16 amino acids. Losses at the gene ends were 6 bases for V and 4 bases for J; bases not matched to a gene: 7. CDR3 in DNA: TGCGCCAGCAGAGGACTAGCGGGAGATCAACCAGATACGCAGTATTTT. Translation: CASRGLAGDQPDTQYF.

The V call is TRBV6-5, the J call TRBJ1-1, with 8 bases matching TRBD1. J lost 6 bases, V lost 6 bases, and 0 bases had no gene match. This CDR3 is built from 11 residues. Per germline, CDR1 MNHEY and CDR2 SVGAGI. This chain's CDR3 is CASSRGPEAFF. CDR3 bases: TGTGCCAGCAGCAGGGGGCCTGAAGCTTTCTTT.

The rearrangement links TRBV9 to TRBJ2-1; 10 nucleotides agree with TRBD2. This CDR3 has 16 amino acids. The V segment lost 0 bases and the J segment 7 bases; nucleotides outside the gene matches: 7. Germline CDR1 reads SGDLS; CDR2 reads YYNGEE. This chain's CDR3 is CASSVEPSGSLNEQFF. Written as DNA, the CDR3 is TGTGCCAGCAGCGTAGAGCCTAGCGGGAGTTTGAATGAGCAGTTCTTC.

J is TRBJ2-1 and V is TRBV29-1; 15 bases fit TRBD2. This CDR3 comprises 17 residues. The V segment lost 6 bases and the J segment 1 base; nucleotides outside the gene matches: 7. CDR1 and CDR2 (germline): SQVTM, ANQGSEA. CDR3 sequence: CSVPGLAGGASYNEQFF. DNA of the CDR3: TGCAGCGTGCCGGGACTAGCGGGAGGTGCGTCCTACAATGAGCAGTTCTTC.

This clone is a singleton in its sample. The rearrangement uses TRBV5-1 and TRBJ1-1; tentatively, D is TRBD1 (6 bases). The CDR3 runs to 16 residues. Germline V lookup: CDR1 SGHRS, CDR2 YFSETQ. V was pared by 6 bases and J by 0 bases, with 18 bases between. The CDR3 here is CASTGGGAVVNTEAFF. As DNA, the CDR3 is TGCGCCAGCACCGGAGGGGGGGCGGTTGTGAACACTGAAGCTTTCTTT.

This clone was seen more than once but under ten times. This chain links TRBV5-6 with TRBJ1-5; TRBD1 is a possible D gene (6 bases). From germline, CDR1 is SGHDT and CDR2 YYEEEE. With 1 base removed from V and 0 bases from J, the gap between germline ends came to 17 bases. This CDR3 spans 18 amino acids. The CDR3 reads CASSLFGTLPVSNQPQHF. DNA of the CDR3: TGTGCCAGCAGCTTGTTTGGGACACTCCCCGTTAGCAATCAGCCCCAGCATTTT. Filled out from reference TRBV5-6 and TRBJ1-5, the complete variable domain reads DAGVTQSPTHLIKTRGQQVTLRCSPKSGHDTVSWYQQALGQGPQFIFQYYEEEERQRGNFPDRFSGHQFPNYSSELNVNALLLGDSALYLCASSLFGTLPVSNQPQHFGDGTRLSIL.

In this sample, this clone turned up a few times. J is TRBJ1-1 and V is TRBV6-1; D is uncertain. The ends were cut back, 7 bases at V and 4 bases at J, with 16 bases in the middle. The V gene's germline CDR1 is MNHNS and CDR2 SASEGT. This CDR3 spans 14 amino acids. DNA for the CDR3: TGTGCCAGCACCAAGCCTGGAGGAGGCACTGAAGCTTTCTTT. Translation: CASTKPGGGTEAFF.

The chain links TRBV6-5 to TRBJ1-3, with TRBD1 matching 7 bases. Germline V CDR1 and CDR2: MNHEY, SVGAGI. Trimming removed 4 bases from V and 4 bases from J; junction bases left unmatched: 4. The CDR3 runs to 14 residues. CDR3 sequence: CASSSTGIGNTIYF. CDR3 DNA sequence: TGTGCCAGCAGTTCGACAGGGATCGGAAACACCATATATTTT.

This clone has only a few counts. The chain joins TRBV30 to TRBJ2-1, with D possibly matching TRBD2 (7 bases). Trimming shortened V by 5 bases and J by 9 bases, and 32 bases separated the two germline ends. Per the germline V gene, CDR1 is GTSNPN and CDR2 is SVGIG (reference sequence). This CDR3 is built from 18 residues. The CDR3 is CAWGRQNSKRGGGGEQFF. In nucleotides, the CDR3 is TGTGCCTGGGGTCGCCAAAACAGTAAAAGGGGGGGTGGGGGTGAGCAGTTCTTC.